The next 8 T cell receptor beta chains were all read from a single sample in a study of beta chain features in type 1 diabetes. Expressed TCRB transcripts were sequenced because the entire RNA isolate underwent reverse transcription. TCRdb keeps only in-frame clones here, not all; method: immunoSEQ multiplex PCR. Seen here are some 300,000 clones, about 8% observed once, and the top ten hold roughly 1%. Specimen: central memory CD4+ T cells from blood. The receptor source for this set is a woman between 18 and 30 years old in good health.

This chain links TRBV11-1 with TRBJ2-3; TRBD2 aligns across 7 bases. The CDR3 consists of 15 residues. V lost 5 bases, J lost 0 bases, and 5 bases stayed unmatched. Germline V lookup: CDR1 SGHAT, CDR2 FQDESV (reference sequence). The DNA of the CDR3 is TGTGCCAGCAGCCCGGGGGGACCTAGCACAGATACGCAGTATTTT. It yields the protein CASSPGGPSTDTQYF.

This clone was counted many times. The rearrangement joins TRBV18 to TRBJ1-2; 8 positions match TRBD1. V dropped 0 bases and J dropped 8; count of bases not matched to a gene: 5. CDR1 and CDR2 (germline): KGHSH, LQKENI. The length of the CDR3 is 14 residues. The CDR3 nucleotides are TGTGCCAGCTCACCACCGACAGGGGCGCTGGGCTACACCTTC. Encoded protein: CASSPPTGALGYTF.

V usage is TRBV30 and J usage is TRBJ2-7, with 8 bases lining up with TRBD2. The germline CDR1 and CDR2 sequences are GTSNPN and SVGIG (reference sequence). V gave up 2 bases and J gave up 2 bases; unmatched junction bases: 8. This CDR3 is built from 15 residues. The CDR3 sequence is CAWSPSGSGTYEQYF. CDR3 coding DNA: TGTGCCTGGAGTCCCAGCGGGAGCGGGACCTACGAGCAGTACTTC.

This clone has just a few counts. CDR3 sequence (DNA): TGTGCCAGCAGTCCTACGCCGGGACAGGGTTCCATTCAGTACTTC. As protein: CASSPTPGQGSIQYF. The chain combines TRBV6-5 with TRBJ2-4; the match to TRBD1 covers 9 bases. V was clipped by 5 bases and J by 9 bases; unmatched bases: 11. Germline CDR1 is MNHEY and CDR2 is SVGAGI. The CDR3 length is 15 residues.

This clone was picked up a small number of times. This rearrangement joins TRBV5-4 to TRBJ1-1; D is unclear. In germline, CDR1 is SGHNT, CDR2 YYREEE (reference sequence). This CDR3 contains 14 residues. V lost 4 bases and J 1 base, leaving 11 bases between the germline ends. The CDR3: CASSQDPQNTEAFF. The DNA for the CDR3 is TGTGCCAGCAGCCAAGATCCTCAGAACACTGAAGCTTTCTTT.

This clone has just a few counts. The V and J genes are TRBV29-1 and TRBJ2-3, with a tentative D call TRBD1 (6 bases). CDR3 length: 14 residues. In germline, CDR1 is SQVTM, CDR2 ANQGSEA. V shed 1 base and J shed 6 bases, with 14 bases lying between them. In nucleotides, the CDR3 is TGCAGCGTTGAAGGGGGGCACAGGGCCGATACGCAGTATTTT. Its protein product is CSVEGGHRADTQYF.

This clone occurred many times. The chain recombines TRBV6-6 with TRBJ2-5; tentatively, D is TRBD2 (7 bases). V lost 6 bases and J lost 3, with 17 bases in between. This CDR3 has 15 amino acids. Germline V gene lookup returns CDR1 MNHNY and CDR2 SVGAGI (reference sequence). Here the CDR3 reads CASSRPGEGEETQYF. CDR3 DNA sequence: TGTGCCAGCAGCCGACCGGGGGAGGGGGAAGAGACCCAGTACTTC.

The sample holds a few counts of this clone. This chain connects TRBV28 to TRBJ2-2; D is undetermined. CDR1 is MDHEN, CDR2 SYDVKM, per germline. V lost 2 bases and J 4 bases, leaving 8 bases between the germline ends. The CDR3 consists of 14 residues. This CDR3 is CASSLTQLTGELFF. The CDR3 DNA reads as TGTGCCAGCAGTTTAACACAGCTCACCGGGGAGCTGTTTTTT.